Listed below are T cell receptor beta chains from one sample, sequenced in a study of cytomegalovirus exposure and HLA in healthy donors. Libraries were prepared by immunoSEQ multiplex PCR; TCRdb keeps only in-frame clonotypes and omits some of them. The top ten hold around 4.5% of the sample, which has about 150,000 clones, roughly 80% seen once. Input material: PBMCs. Source of these receptors: a woman in her thirties or forties in good health and CMV-seropositive. The CDR3 runs from the conserved cysteine through the conserved F or W. Fields, in order: V gene, D gene, J gene, clone size, CDR3 DNA, CDR3 protein. D genes are given only for firm matches. Not all rows give a size; the values are once, few, many and, for expanded clones, a class.

TRBV2	NA	TRBJ1-1	NA	TGTGCCAGCAGTGAATGGCCAGGGGAGACTGAAGCTTTCTTT	CASSEWPGETEAFF
TRBV5-6	TRBD1	TRBJ2-2	few	TGTGCCAGCAGCTCGGGACAGGGAATCACCGGGGAGCTGTTTTTT	CASSSGQGITGELFF
TRBV2	NA	TRBJ1-2	NA	TGTGCCAGCAGTGAACTTAGTTCTATGAGCTACACCTTC	CASSELSSMSYTF
TRBV5-1	NA	TRBJ2-3	NA	TGCGCCAGCAGCCCGGGACTGTGGCCGGACACAGATACGCAGTATTTT	CASSPGLWPDTDTQYF
TRBV19	NA	TRBJ2-1	NA	TGTGCCAGTAGTATCTCGGGGTACAATGAGCAGTTCTTC	CASSISGYNEQFF
TRBV5-1	NA	TRBJ1-4	NA	TGCGCCAGCAGCTCAGGGACGGGGGATGAAAAACTGTTTTTT	CASSSGTGDEKLFF
TRBV6-1	NA	TRBJ2-7	once	TGTGCCAGCACTAGAAGCCTATTAGCTTCCTACGAGCAGTACTTC	CASTRSLLASYEQYF
TRBV5-6	NA	TRBJ2-6	few	TGTGCCAGCAGCTTAGGGGGCTCTGGGGCCAACGTCCTGACTTTC	CASSLGGSGANVLTF
TRBV23-1	NA	TRBJ1-4	NA	TGCGCCAGCAGTCAATCTCGGTGCATAAGGACTGCAACTAATGAAAAACTGTTTTTT	CASSQSRCIRTATNEKLFF
TRBV27	TRBD2	TRBJ2-3	NA	TGTGCCAGCAGTTCACGAACCGGGACTAGCGGCACAGATACGCAGTATTTT	CASSSRTGTSGTDTQYF
TRBV7-3	TRBD2	TRBJ2-5	few	TGTGCCAGCAGCTTAAATGGACTAGCCCAAGAGACCCAGTACTTC	CASSLNGLAQETQYF
TRBV7-9	NA	TRBJ2-3	NA	TGTGCCAGCAGCTTAGCGCCCGAGCGGGATACGCAGTATTTT	CASSLAPERDTQYF
TRBV19	TRBD1	TRBJ2-6	NA	TGTGCCAGTAGTCCGAGAAGTGGGGTGGGGACAGGGCTGGCTGGGGCCAACGTCCTGACTTTC	CASSPRSGVGTGLAGANVLTF
TRBV7-2	TRBD1	TRBJ1-5	NA	TGTGCCAGCAGCTCCGGGACAGGGAGAGGGGGTCAGCCCCAGCATTTT	CASSSGTGRGGQPQHF
TRBV5-1	NA	TRBJ2-5	NA	TGCGCCAGCAGGGAGGGGACGAATAAAGAGACCCAGTACTTC	CASREGTNKETQYF
TRBV2	NA	TRBJ2-7	once	TGTGCCAGCAGTGAAGAGGTCCCGGGGGAGCAGTACTTC	CASSEEVPGEQYF
TRBV9	TRBD1	TRBJ1-5	NA	TGTGCCAGCAGCGTAGCAGGTGCCACAGGGGAGCCCCAGCATTTT	CASSVAGATGEPQHF
TRBV7-7	NA	TRBJ1-4	NA	TGTGCTAGCAGCCGATACAGGGCTCCCCCTAATGAAAAACCGTTTTTT	CASSRYRAPPNEKPFF
TRBV4-1	NA	TRBJ2-5	NA	TGCGCCAGCAGCCAAGGATACTATCAAGAGACCCAGTACTTC	CASSQGYYQETQYF
TRBV28	NA	TRBJ2-7	NA	TGTGCCAGCAGCCGACTAGGGAGCGAGCAGTACTTC	CASSRLGSEQYF
TRBV7-2	NA	TRBJ2-3	NA	TGTGCCAGCAGCTCGGAGGTAGGGCGTATGTATTTT	CASSSEVGRMYF
TRBV7-8	TRBD1	TRBJ2-7	NA	TGTGCCAGCAGCTGGGGGGACAGGGTCTCCCACCGGTACTTC	CASSWGDRVSHRYF